These 2 T cell receptor beta chains came from one sample sequenced in a study of OX40 agonist ivuxolimab in advanced cancers. The data were produced by immunoSEQ multiplex PCR, yet TCRdb's version contains in-frame clones alone and is incomplete. The table has roughly 69,000 clones, around 90% seen once; the top ten hold approximately 5.6%. Sequencing was performed on CD4+ or CD8+ T cells sorted from blood, taken in a trial of the OX40 agonist ivuxolimab. Receptors were obtained from an adult with an advanced solid tumor such as melanoma, head and neck, liver or kidney cancer.

The chain has TRBV6-6 and TRBJ2-7, with a tentative D call TRBD1 (6 bases). The CDR3 spans 12 residues. The germline V and J ends were trimmed by 7 bases and 2 bases, with 9 bases remaining between them. Per germline, CDR1 MNHNY and CDR2 SVGAGI (reference sequence). DNA for the CDR3: TGTGCCAGCACCGGGACACCCTACGAGCAGTACTTC. This sequence encodes CASTGTPYEQYF.

The rearrangement joins TRBV6-1 to TRBJ2-7, with D possibly called TRBD1 or TRBD2 (5 bases each). With 3 bases removed from V and 2 bases from J, the gap between germline ends came to 11 bases. This CDR3 is built from 14 residues. Germline assignment: CDR1 MNHNS and CDR2 SASEGT. CDR3 loop: CASSERQGAYEQYF. The CDR3 nucleotides read TGTGCCAGCAGTGAGAGGCAGGGAGCCTACGAGCAGTACTTC.